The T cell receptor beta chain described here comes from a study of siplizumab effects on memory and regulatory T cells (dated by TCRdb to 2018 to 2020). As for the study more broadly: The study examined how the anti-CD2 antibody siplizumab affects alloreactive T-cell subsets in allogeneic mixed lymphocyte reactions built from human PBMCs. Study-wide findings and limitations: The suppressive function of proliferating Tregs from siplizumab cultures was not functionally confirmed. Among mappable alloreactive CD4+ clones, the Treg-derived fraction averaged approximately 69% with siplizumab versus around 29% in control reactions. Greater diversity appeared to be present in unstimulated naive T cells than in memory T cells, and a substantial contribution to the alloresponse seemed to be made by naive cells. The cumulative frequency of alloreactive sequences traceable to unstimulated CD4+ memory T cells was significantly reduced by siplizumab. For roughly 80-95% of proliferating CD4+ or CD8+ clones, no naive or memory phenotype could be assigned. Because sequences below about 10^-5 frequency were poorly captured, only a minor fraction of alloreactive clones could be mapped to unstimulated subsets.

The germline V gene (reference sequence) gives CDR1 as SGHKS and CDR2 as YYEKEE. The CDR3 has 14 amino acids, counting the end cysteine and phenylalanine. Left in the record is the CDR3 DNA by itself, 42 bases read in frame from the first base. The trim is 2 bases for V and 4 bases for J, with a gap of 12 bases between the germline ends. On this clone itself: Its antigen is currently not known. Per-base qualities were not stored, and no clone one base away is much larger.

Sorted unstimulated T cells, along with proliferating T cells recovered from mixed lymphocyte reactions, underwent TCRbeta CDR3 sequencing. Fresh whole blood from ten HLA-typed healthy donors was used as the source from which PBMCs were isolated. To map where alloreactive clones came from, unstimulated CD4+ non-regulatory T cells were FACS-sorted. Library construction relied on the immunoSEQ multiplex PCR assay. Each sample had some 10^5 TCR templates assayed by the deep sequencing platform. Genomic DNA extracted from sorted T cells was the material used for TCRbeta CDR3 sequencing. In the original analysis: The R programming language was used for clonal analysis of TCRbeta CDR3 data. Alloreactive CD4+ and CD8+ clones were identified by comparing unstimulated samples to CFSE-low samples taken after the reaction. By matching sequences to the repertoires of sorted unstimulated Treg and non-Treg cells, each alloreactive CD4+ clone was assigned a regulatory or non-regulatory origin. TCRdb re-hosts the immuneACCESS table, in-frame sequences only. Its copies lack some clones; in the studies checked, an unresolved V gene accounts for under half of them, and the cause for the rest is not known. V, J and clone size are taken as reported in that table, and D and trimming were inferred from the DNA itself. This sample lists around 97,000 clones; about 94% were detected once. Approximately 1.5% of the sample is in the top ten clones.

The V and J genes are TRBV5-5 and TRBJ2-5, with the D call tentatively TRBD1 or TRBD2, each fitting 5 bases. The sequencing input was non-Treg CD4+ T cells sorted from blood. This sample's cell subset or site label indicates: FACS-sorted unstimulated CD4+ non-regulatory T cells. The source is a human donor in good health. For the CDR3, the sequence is CASSLSPGGETQYF. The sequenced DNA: TGTGCCAGCAGCTTAAGTCCTGGGGGAGAGACCCAGTACTTC.